The 21 T cell receptor beta chains in this list originate from one sample, sequenced in a study of T cells in Graves' hyperthyroidism and ophthalmopathy. Authors of the study amplified TCR beta CDR3 regions from RNA transcripts. A set of HTBI primers served as the primers for a first-round RT-PCR of the TCR CDR3. TCRdb re-analysed the multiplex PCR reads in MiXCR, keeping a single row per CDR3 protein. The sample has approximately 500,000 distinct CDR3 sequences, more than 45% seen once; the top ten hold roughly 7.7%. Sequencing used peripheral blood or thyroid tissue (not recorded which). Every receptor here comes from a woman aged 18-29 years with Graves' hyperthyroidism.

This clonotype has a single count. The rearrangement joins TRBV20-1 to TRBJ1-5; 9 bases agree with TRBD1. Unmatched junction bases numbered 8, after V lost 3 bases and J lost 2 bases. The CDR3 is made up of 16 amino acids. Germline values: CDR1 DFQATT, CDR2 SNEGSKA (reference sequence). CDR3 DNA sequence: TGCAGTGCTAGTGGGACAGGGATCGGCGGCAATCAGCCCCAGCATTTT. It yields the protein CSASGTGIGGNQPQHF.

In this sample, this clonotype turned up many times. V is TRBV9 and J is TRBJ2-7, with D uncertain. Trimming stripped 0 bases from V and 3 bases from J, with 13 bases between. CDR1 is SGDLS and CDR2 is YYNGEE in the germline V gene. The CDR3 sequence is 15 residues long. CDR3 loop: CASSVGADGLYEQYF. CDR3 nucleotides: TGTGCCAGCAGCGTAGGGGCAGACGGGCTCTACGAGCAGTACTTC.

This clonotype has a count of ten or more. Mismatch with germline at one junction end may stem from a read error. The chain carries TRBV20-1 and TRBJ2-7; 9 nucleotides match TRBD1. CDR1 and CDR2 from the germline V gene are DFQATT and SNEGSKA (reference sequence). The CDR3 has 11 amino acids. Here the CDR3 DNA reads TGCAGTGCAATCGGGACAGGGATCACGGACTTC. As protein: CSAIGTGITDF.

This clonotype has ten or more counts. The rearrangement joins TRBV10-3 to TRBJ1-3; 9 bases are a match to TRBD1. Trimming at V came to 5 bases and at J to 2 bases, leaving 10 bases not matched to a gene. The CDR3 is made up of 17 amino acids. Germline CDR1 ENHRY, CDR2 SYGVKD. This chain's CDR3 is CAISRSPDRGAGNTIYF. For the CDR3, the DNA is TGTGCCATCAGTCGGTCACCGGACAGGGGAGCTGGAAACACCATATATTTT.

V usage is TRBV6-1 and J usage is TRBJ1-2; D might be TRBD1 (6 bases). Germline V gene sequence: CDR1 MNHNS, CDR2 SASEGT. This CDR3 comprises 15 residues. The ends were cut back, 0 bases at V and 2 bases at J, with 10 bases in the middle. CDR3 loop: CASSEAQGGNYGYTF. The CDR3 nucleotides read TGTGCCAGCAGTGAAGCCCAAGGGGGAAACTATGGCTACACCTTC.

This chain joins TRBV7-3 and TRBJ2-2, with 7 nucleotides matching TRBD1. The CDR3 has 15 amino acids. CDR1 and CDR2 (germline): SGHTA, FQGTGA. V lost 5 bases, J lost 1 base, and 4 bases stayed unmatched. The CDR3 bases are TGTGCCAGCAGCCGAGGGGGCCTGAACACCGGGGAGCTGTTTTTT. The encoded protein is CASSRGGLNTGELFF.

The gene calls are TRBV2 and TRBJ1-1, with 11 bases fitting TRBD1. V shed 5 bases and J 1 base; nucleotides not matched to a gene: 6. Germline loops: CDR1 SNHLY, CDR2 FYNNEI. This CDR3 is built from 16 residues. The CDR3 loop reads CASSRDRGGGNTEAFF. CDR3 in DNA: TGTGCCAGCAGTAGGGACAGGGGGGGGGGGAACACTGAAGCTTTCTTT. Full variable domain (missing parts from reference TRBV2 and TRBJ1-1): EPEVTQTPSHQVTQMGQEVILRCVPISNHLYFYWYRQILGQKVEFLVSFYNNEISEKSEIFDDQFSVERPDGSNFTLKIRSTKLEDSAMYFCASSRDRGGGNTEAFFGQGTRLTVV.

The V call is TRBV24-1, the J call TRBJ1-5; D possibly corresponds to TRBD1 (5 bases). The CDR3 runs to 15 residues. Trimming stripped 1 base from V and 14 bases from J, with 20 bases between. In germline, CDR1 is KGHDR, CDR2 SFDVKD. The chain's CDR3 is CATSDFEGTSNHEHF. The DNA for the CDR3 is TGTGCCACCAGTGATTTTGAAGGGACTAGTAACCATGAGCATTTT.

The chain carries TRBV19 and TRBJ2-2; D remains unclear. CDR3 length: 12 residues. V was cut by 3 bases and J by 6 bases, with 5 bases left in between. The germline V gene has CDR1 LNHDA and CDR2 SQIVND (reference sequence). CDR3 sequence reads: CASSMDPGELFF. The CDR3 bases are TGTGCCAGTAGTATGGATCCCGGGGAGCTGTTTTTT.

Many counts were recorded for this clonotype. V is TRBV30 and J is TRBJ1-5; D unclear. V dropped 1 base and J dropped 0 bases, with 1 base sitting between them. The germline V gene has CDR1 GTSNPN and CDR2 SVGIG (reference sequence). This CDR3 is 12 amino acids long. The CDR3 spells CAWSASNQPQHF. The CDR3 nucleotides read TGTGCCTGGAGTGCTAGCAATCAGCCCCAGCATTTT.

The CDR3 DNA follows: TGTGCCAGCAGCTTGGCGGGACAGGGGGCAATCCTGGCTGGGGCCAACGTCCTGACTTTC. Translation gives CASSLAGQGAILAGANVLTF. The V call is TRBV7-3, the J call TRBJ2-6, with 12 bases fitting TRBD1. Trimming cost V 3 bases and J 2 bases; bases outside gene matches: 11. CDR3 size: 20 residues. Germline lookup yields CDR1 SGHTA and CDR2 FQGTGA.

V usage is TRBV6-1 and J usage is TRBJ1-5; TRBD1 matches at 10 bases. CDR3 length: 16 residues. V shed 4 bases and J 2 bases; nucleotides not matched to a gene: 5. The germline V gene encodes CDR1 MNHNS and CDR2 SASEGT. CDR3 DNA: TGTGCCAGCAGTGTTTGGGGGACAGGGGGCAATCAGCCCCAGCATTTT. Translated, it gives CASSVWGTGGNQPQHF.

V and J are TRBV7-8 and TRBJ2-3; D ambiguous. The CDR3 is made up of 14 amino acids. The germline V and J ends were trimmed by 1 base and 2 bases, with 7 bases remaining between them. The germline V gene has CDR1 SGHVS and CDR2 FQNEAQ. The CDR3 sequence: CASSLGPPTDTQYF. The CDR3, as DNA: TGTGCCAGCAGCTTAGGGCCCCCCACAGATACGCAGTATTTT.

The table lists this clonotype with a count of one. This sequence joins TRBV5-1 and TRBJ2-7; D not resolved. The CDR3 covers 13 residues. CDR1 is SGHRS, CDR2 YFSETQ, per germline. Trimming cost V 0 bases and J 8 bases, with 12 bases left between them. Here the CDR3 reads CASSLEGSLKQYF. The CDR3 DNA sequence: TGCGCCAGCAGCTTGGAAGGCAGCCTAAAGCAGTACTTC.

The chain uses TRBV27 and TRBJ2-2; a possible D gene is TRBD2 (5 bases). There are 13 residues in the CDR3. Trimming took 9 bases from V and 6 from J, leaving 14 bases between them. The germline V gene has CDR1 MNHEY and CDR2 SMNVEV (reference sequence). The DNA of the CDR3 is TGTGCCAGTCAGCGGAGCTGGGCCGGGGAGCTGTTTTTT. It is translated as CASQRSWAGELFF.

The chain combines TRBV7-8 with TRBJ2-4, with a possible D match to TRBD2 (6 bases). The CDR3 consists of 16 residues. With 1 base removed from V and 0 bases from J, the gap between germline ends came to 10 bases. Germline V gives CDR1 SGHVS, CDR2 FQNEAQ. CDR3 DNA sequence: TGTGCCAGCAGCTTAGTTCAGGGACTAGCCAAAAACATTCAGTACTTC. It encodes CASSLVQGLAKNIQYF.

This chain uses TRBV29-1 with TRBJ1-2; tentatively, D is TRBD1 (6 bases). Germline loops: CDR1 SQVTM, CDR2 ANQGSEA. The CDR3 extends over 13 amino acids. V was clipped by 8 bases and J by 4 bases, with 17 bases between them. CDR3 sequence: CSSQDSLSYGYTF. CDR3 nucleotides: TGCAGCAGCCAGGACAGTTTATCCTATGGCTACACCTTC.

The gene calls are TRBV7-8 and TRBJ1-2; no reliable D call. Trimming removed 1 base at V and 12 bases at J, with 15 bases between. Germline CDR1 SGHVS, CDR2 FQNEAQ. The CDR3 runs 13 residues. CDR3 sequence reads: CASSLGGVSGNTF. The CDR3 bases are TGTGCCAGCAGCTTAGGCGGGGTCTCTGGAAACACCTTC.

This clonotype has a count of ten or more. The chain carries TRBV20-1 and TRBJ2-2, with 9 bases that match TRBD1. From germline, CDR1 is DFQATT and CDR2 SNEGSKA (reference sequence). The CDR3 loop spans 12 amino acids. Germline trimming cut 6 bases from V and 10 bases from J; bases unmatched to any gene: 6. CDR3 DNA sequence: TGCAGTGCATCACAGGGGGCTGAGGAGCTGTTTTTT. Its translation is CSASQGAEELFF.

This clonotype was counted between two and nine times. V and J are TRBV5-6 and TRBJ2-5, with D perhaps assigned TRBD1 or TRBD2 (7 bases each). The CDR3 covers 15 residues. Deletions cut 5 bases from V and 5 bases from J, with 19 bases between. Germline V gene lookup returns CDR1 SGHDT and CDR2 YYEEEE. The CDR3 DNA reads as TGTGCCAGCAGTCTACAGGGGAGGGGATATGAGACCCAGTACTTC. It codes for CASSLQGRGYETQYF.

The gene calls are TRBV2 and TRBJ2-7; D gene unclear. CDR1 and CDR2 from the germline V gene are SNHLY and FYNNEI. Trimming left V 1 base short and J 7 bases short, with 11 bases between. The CDR3 contains 13 residues. In DNA, the CDR3 is TGTGCCAGCAGTGAAGTGGTCGCGGATGAGCAGTACTTC. Translated: CASSEVVADEQYF. The full variable domain, with the rest looked up from reference TRBV2 and TRBJ2-7, is EPEVTQTPSHQVTQMGQEVILRCVPISNHLYFYWYRQILGQKVEFLVSFYNNEISEKSEIFDDQFSVERPDGSNFTLKIRSTKLEDSAMYFCASSEVVADEQYFGPGTRLTVT.